This T cell receptor (beta chain) was sequenced in a study of blood T cell repertoires in COVID-19. Study overall: The United States, Italy and Spain were the sources of the acute and convalescent COVID-19 samples. T cells, B-cell-depleted T cells, or PBMCs supplied cDNA or gDNA.

Per the study methods: Estimation of nucleated cell counts was performed using reference gene primer amplification. Clones were read by immunoSEQ multiplex PCR, and TCRdb kept only the in-frame ones, dropping some. V, J and clone size derive from that table, while D and trimming were established from the DNA sequence. The sample contains under 200,000 clones, approximately 80% of which appear only once. Trimming removed 0 bases from V and 2 bases from J; junction bases left unmatched: 2. Germline V gene data show CDR1 as SGHNT and CDR2 as YYREEE (reference sequence). This CDR3 contains 16 residues. The source of this sequence is a woman aged 60-75 years with acute or convalescent COVID-19. V is TRBV5-4 and J is TRBJ2-6; 7 positions match TRBD1. Sequencing was carried out using peripheral blood. CDR3 amino acids: CASSLDRGAGANVLTF. Here the CDR3 DNA reads TGTGCCAGCAGCTTGGACAGGGGAGCTGGGGCCAACGTCCTGACTTTC.